This entry features one T cell receptor beta chain sequence. The antigen is unknown. These data belong to a study of Tregs in tolerant kidney transplant recipients. Study at large: The nonmyeloablative bone marrow transplants came from related graft donors, with transient mixed chimerism. The study's findings and limits: This study did not directly address biological reproducibility. Expanding Tregs on activated donor B cells appeared to best identify donor-specific TCRbeta clones.

CD4+CD25+CD127- Tregs, CD4+CD25- non-Tregs, CD4 and CD8 cells were sorted. J lost 1 base, V lost 4 bases, and 8 bases had no gene match. There are 16 residues in the CDR3. The V gene's germline CDR1 is SGHTA and CDR2 FQGTGA. Assay used: immunoSEQ multiplex PCR; TCRdb lists only in-frame clones, some missing. The data hold about 100,000 clones, with 80% to 95% observed a single time. This sequence joins TRBV7-3 and TRBJ2-5; TRBD2 agrees at 8 bases. The TCR originated in a human donor who received a combined kidney and bone marrow transplant. The material sequenced was CD4+ T cells from blood, taken before the transplant. CDR3 DNA sequence: TGTGCCAGCAGCTCCTCCGGGACTAGGGGCCAAGAGACCCAGTACTTC. As protein: CASSSSGTRGQETQYF.